The 17 T cell receptor beta chains below all came from one sample that was sequenced in a study of technical replicates of blood from a handful of donors. Measured with immunoSEQ multiplex PCR; TCRdb has only the in-frame clones, and not every one. Seen here are fewer than 100,000 clones, around 97% observed once, and the top ten hold approximately 0.18%. Input material: T cells isolated from PBMCs. The source of these receptors is a human donor in good health.

Written as DNA, the CDR3 is TGTGCCAGCAGTTTTTCCCTCTCTGGCAGGGTCGGTGGCTACACCTTC. Amino acid sequence: CASSFSLSGRVGGYTF. This chain connects TRBV6-5 to TRBJ1-2, with D perhaps matching TRBD1 (5 bases). This CDR3 comprises 16 residues. Germline loops: CDR1 MNHEY, CDR2 SVGAGI. The V end lost 4 bases, the J end lost 7 bases, and 22 bases lay between the germline ends.

The rearrangement links TRBV2 to TRBJ2-3; D is ambiguous. The germline V and J ends were trimmed by 7 bases and 4 bases, with 9 bases remaining between them. The length of the CDR3 is 12 residues. Germline V lookup: CDR1 SNHLY, CDR2 FYNNEI. The CDR3 nucleotides are TGTGCCAGCATGGTCCGCGCAGATACGCAGTATTTT. This codes for CASMVRADTQYF.

This clone was counted a single time. The chain is built from TRBV2 and TRBJ1-2; 11 bases match TRBD1. Trimming removed 9 bases from V and 4 bases from J; junction bases left unmatched: 10. CDR3 length equals 15 residues. Germline V lookup: CDR1 SNHLY, CDR2 FYNNEI. The CDR3 sequence: CAREGQGAPLYGYTF. The CDR3 DNA reads TGTGCCAGAGAAGGACAGGGGGCGCCCCTCTATGGCTACACCTTC. Together with reference TRBV2 and TRBJ1-2, the CDR3 gives the full variable domain: EPEVTQTPSHQVTQMGQEVILRCVPISNHLYFYWYRQILGQKVEFLVSFYNNEISEKSEIFDDQFSVERPDGSNFTLKIRSTKLEDSAMYFCAREGQGAPLYGYTFGSGTRLTVV.

V gene TRBV5-4 combines with J gene TRBJ2-2, with D unresolved. V lost 4 bases and J 0 bases, leaving 10 bases between the germline ends. Germline CDR1 and CDR2: SGHNT and YYREEE (reference sequence). CDR3 length: 15 amino acids. The CDR3, as DNA: TGTGCCAGCAGCCTGGGTAATGCGAACACCGGGGAGCTGTTTTTT. Its translation is CASSLGNANTGELFF.

J is TRBJ2-1 and V is TRBV30; the D is unclear. The germline V gene has CDR1 GTSNPN and CDR2 SVGIG (reference sequence). V lost 8 bases and J 6 bases, leaving 14 bases between the germline ends. CDR3 length equals 12 residues. In DNA, the CDR3 is TGTGCCGGCTCCGATTGGAGCAATGAGCAGTTCTTC. Its translation: CAGSDWSNEQFF.

This chain connects TRBV20-1 to TRBJ2-1; D is uncertain. Germline V lookup: CDR1 DFQATT, CDR2 SNEGSKA (reference sequence). V was shortened by 4 bases and J by 4 bases, with 5 bases between the two germline ends. This CDR3 region has 11 residues. The CDR3 bases are TGCAGTGCTACACTTTACAATGAGCAGTTCTTC. This translates into CSATLYNEQFF.

The rearrangement uses TRBV4-1 and TRBJ1-1; TRBD1 aligns across 9 bases. J lost 3 bases, V lost 4 bases, and 6 bases had no gene match. Germline V CDR1 and CDR2: MGHRA, YSYEKL. The CDR3 covers 15 residues. The DNA for the CDR3 is TGCGCCAGCAGCCGGAACCGGGACAGGGACACTGAAGCTTTCTTT. Protein sequence: CASSRNRDRDTEAFF.

This chain joins TRBV9 and TRBJ1-4; D unclear. Trimming removed 0 bases from V and 7 bases from J, with 13 bases in between. Germline CDR1 and CDR2: SGDLS and YYNGEE. CDR3 size: 15 residues. CDR3 sequence: CASSVVGVTGEKLFF. As DNA, the CDR3 is TGTGCCAGCAGCGTAGTCGGGGTCACCGGTGAAAAACTGTTTTTT.

The chain links TRBV5-6 to TRBJ1-2; D is possibly TRBD1 (5 bases). Between the trimmed V and J ends, which lost 4 bases and 3 bases, there was a span of 25 bases. This CDR3 has 18 residues. Per germline, CDR1 SGHDT and CDR2 YYEEEE. CDR3 loop: CASSPLYSSVGADYGYTF. Here the CDR3 DNA reads TGTGCCAGCAGCCCCCTTTACTCATCGGTAGGGGCTGACTATGGCTACACCTTC.

This chain links TRBV5-6 with TRBJ2-2; 10 nucleotides agree with TRBD1. CDR1 is SGHDT and CDR2 is YYEEEE in the germline V gene. The CDR3 length is 14 residues. The V segment lost 5 bases and the J segment 5 bases; nucleotides outside the gene matches: 3. CDR3 DNA sequence: TGTGCCAGCAGAGGGACAGGGGTGACCGGGGAGCTGTTTTTT. Protein: CASRGTGVTGELFF.

J is TRBJ2-7 and V is TRBV7-9; TRBD2 aligns across 9 bases. After removal of 4 bases from V and 2 bases from J, the junction contained 9 bases not matched to a gene. Per germline, CDR1 SEHNR and CDR2 FQNEAQ (reference sequence). There are 16 residues in the CDR3. CDR3 sequence reads: CASSSDWVAGAYEQYF. The CDR3 coding sequence is TGTGCCAGCAGCTCGGACTGGGTAGCGGGAGCCTACGAGCAGTACTTC. Using reference TRBV7-9 and TRBJ2-7 for the parts outside the CDR3, the full variable domain is DTGVSQNPRHKITKRGQNVTFRCDPISEHNRLYWYRQTLGQGPEFLTYFQNEAQLEKSRLLSDRFSAERPKGSFSTLEIQRTEQGDSAMYLCASSSDWVAGAYEQYFGPGTRLTVT.

The gene calls are TRBV29-1 and TRBJ2-7, with D perhaps matching TRBD1 (6 bases). The CDR3 sequence is 13 residues long. Germline V CDR1 and CDR2: SQVTM, ANQGSEA. Trimming left V 1 base short and J 4 bases short, with 11 bases between. CDR3 nucleotide sequence: TGCAGCGTTGAAGCTACTAGGGGGTACGAGCAGTACTTC. As protein: CSVEATRGYEQYF.

Concerning this clone: An end of the junction differs from the germline gene, which may be a read error. CDR3 sequence reads: CASSLSTAQGAQYF. CDR3 coding DNA: TGTGCTAGCAGCTTATCGACAGCTCAAGGTGCCCAGTACTTC. V gene TRBV7-7 combines with J gene TRBJ2-5; TRBD1 might be the D (5 bases). Looked up from germline, CDR1 is SSHAT and CDR2 is FNYEAQ (reference sequence). There are 14 residues in the CDR3.

The V call is TRBV5-4, the J call TRBJ2-7, with 7 bases identical to TRBD2. Germline V gene sequence: CDR1 SGHNT, CDR2 YYREEE (reference sequence). With V trimmed by 5 bases and J by 2 bases, 10 bases remained unmatched. The CDR3 has 15 amino acids. CDR3 DNA: TGTGCCAGCAGGGCGTCGGGAGGTTCCGCCTACGAGCAGTACTTC. Its protein is CASRASGGSAYEQYF.

This clone was seen once. The CDR3 loop is CASSVVPPGGNNYGYTF. The CDR3 region has the DNA TGTGCCAGCAGTGTGGTCCCCCCAGGGGGCAATAACTATGGCTACACCTTC. V usage is TRBV2 and J usage is TRBJ1-2; 8 nucleotides match TRBD1. Trimming at V came to 4 bases and at J to 1 base, leaving 11 bases not matched to a gene. The CDR3 length is 17 residues. Germline V lookup: CDR1 SNHLY, CDR2 FYNNEI. Full variable domain (outside the CDR3, taken from reference TRBV2 and TRBJ1-2): EPEVTQTPSHQVTQMGQEVILRCVPISNHLYFYWYRQILGQKVEFLVSFYNNEISEKSEIFDDQFSVERPDGSNFTLKIRSTKLEDSAMYFCASSVVPPGGNNYGYTFGSGTRLTVV.

The chain is built from TRBV21-1 and TRBJ2-7; TRBD2 was called by the table and not checked on the DNA. TRBV21-1 is marked as a pseudogene. This CDR3 spans 15 amino acids. CDR3 protein: CASSKAASGSYEQYF. Here the CDR3 DNA reads TGTGCCAGCAGCAAAGCGGCTAGCGGGAGTTACGAGCAGTACTTC.

The V gene is TRBV6-5, the J gene TRBJ2-6; D is unresolved. Germline V gene data show CDR1 as MNHEY and CDR2 as SVGAGI. Trimming left V 2 bases short and J 4 bases short, with 6 bases between. CDR3 length equals 14 residues. CDR3 nucleotide sequence: TGTGCCAGCAGTTACGCAAGCGGGGCCAACGTCCTGACTTTC. Translation gives CASSYASGANVLTF.